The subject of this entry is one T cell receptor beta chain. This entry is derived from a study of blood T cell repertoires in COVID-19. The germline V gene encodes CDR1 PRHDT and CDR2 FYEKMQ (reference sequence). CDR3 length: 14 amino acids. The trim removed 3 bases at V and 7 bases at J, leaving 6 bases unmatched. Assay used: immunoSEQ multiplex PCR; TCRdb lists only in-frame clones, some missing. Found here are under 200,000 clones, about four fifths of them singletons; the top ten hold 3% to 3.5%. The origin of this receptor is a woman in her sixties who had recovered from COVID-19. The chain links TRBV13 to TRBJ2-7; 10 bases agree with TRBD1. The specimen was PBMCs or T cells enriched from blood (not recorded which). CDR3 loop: CASSFGTGAREQYF. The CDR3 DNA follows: TGTGCCAGCAGCTTCGGGACAGGGGCAAGAGAGCAGTACTTC.